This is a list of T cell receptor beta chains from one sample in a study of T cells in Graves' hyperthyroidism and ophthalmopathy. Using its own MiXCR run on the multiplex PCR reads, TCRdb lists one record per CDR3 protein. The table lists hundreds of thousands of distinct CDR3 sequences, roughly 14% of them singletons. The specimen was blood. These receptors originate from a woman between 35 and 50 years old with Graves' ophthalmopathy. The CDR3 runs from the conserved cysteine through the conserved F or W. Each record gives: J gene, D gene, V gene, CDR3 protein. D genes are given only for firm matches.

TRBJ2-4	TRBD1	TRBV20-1	CSASGTGLAKNIQYF
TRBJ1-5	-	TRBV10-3	CAISDPDSNQPQHF
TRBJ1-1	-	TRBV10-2	CASSEWGRGNTEAFF
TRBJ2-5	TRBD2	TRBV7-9	CASSRTRRRETQYF
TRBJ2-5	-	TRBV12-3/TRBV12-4	CASSPPWGMETQYF
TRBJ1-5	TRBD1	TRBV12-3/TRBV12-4	CASSLDREANQPQHF
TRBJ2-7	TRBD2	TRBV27	CASSSLGGFYEQYF
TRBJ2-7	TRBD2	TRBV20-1	CSATPGLAGFSYEQYF
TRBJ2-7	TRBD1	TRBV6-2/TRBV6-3	CASSRIWGQGDPSSYEQYF
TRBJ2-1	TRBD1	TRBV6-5	CASSYSDREFYNEQFF
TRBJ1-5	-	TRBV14	CASRRSGLARLRKAEGNQPQHF
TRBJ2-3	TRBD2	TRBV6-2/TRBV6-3	CASSYSTPSGPSTDTQYF
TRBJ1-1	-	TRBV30	CAWTRGGASTEAFF
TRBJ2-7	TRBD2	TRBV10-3	CAIMVGGSGSEQYF
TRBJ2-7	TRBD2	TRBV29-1	CSVAASGTYEQYF
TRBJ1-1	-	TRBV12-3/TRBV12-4	CASSLATPEAFF
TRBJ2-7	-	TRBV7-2	CASSVQGLEYEQYF
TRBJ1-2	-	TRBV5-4	CASSLGPLGANYGYTF
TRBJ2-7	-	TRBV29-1	CSVRRTDEQYF
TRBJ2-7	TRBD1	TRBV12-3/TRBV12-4	CASSLAQGQGYEQYF
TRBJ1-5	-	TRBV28	CASSDSQPQHF
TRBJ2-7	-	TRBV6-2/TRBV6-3	CASSYSDEGAYEQYF
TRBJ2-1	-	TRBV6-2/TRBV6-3	CASTRSGSNEQFF
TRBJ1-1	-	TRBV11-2	CASSLGGGYSLDTEAFF
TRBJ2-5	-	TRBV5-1	CASSVTRETQYF
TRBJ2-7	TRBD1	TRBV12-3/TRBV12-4	CASRSGTGKGEQYF
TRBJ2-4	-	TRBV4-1	CASSQSGGGGAKNIQYF
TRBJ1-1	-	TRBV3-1	CASSQEGRGLGTEAFF
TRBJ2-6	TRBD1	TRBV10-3	CAISEFGTVSSGANVLTF